These 21 T cell receptor beta chains came from one sample sequenced in a study of post-analysis software for immune sequencing data. Unique-molecular-identifier-tagged TCR beta cDNA libraries were used. TCRdb processed the PCR reads anew with MiXCR; each CDR3 protein has one entry. The sample comprises about 680,000 distinct CDR3 sequences, approximately 60% of which are singletons, and roughly 10% rests with the top ten. These receptors have no identified antigens. Study results and caveats: Patients carried several TRBV segments more frequently than controls did, and TRBV5-6, TRBV5-1 and TRBV20-1 were among them.

The sequencing input was blood. Receptor source: a girl aged 2 to 10 with multiple sclerosis.

The chain uses TRBV5-1 and TRBJ1-4; D possibly corresponds to TRBD1 (6 bases). V shed 4 bases and J shed 0 bases, with 13 bases lying between them. CDR3 length equals 16 residues. Germline CDR1 and CDR2: SGHRS and YFSETQ. CDR3 DNA: TGCGCCAGCAGCCTGGACAGACCCACAACTAATGAAAAACTGTTTTTT. Protein product: CASSLDRPTTNEKLFF.

In this sample, this clonotype turned up a few times. The rearrangement links TRBV30 to TRBJ1-5; possibly TRBD1 for D (6 bases). This CDR3 is built from 15 residues. The germline gives CDR1 GTSNPN, CDR2 SVGIG (reference sequence). Trimming removed 0 bases at V and 6 bases at J, with 15 bases between. CDR3 nucleotide sequence: TGTGCCTGGAGTGTCGCGGGGGCGAAACCTCAGCCCCAGCATTTT. The encoded protein is CAWSVAGAKPQPQHF. Looking up the rest from reference TRBV30 and TRBJ1-5 gives the full variable domain: SQTIHQWPATLVQPVGSPLSLECTVEGTSNPNLYWYRQAAGRGLQLLFYSVGIGQISSEVPQNLSASRPQDRQFILSSKKLLLSDSGFYLCAWSVAGAKPQPQHFGDGTRLSIL.

V and J are TRBV12-3 or TRBV12-4 and TRBJ1-2; no definite D call. Trimming took off 5 bases at V and 8 bases at J, with 15 bases between the two ends. The CDR3 totals 13 residues. DNA of the CDR3: TGTGCCAGCAGTCGTCAGGAAGGTGGGGGCTACACCTTC. This translates into CASSRQEGGGYTF.

In this sample, this clonotype turned up a few times. The CDR3 DNA sequence: TGTGCCAGCAGTTCCCCGACTAGCGGGGTGAGGGGTAGCTCCTACAATGAGCAGTTCTTC. Its protein product is CASSSPTSGVRGSSYNEQFF. The genes are TRBV6-5 and TRBJ2-1; 11 positions agree with TRBD2. The length of the CDR3 is 20 residues. J gave up 0 bases and V 4 bases, and 14 bases lay outside the gene matches. The germline V gene has CDR1 MNHEY and CDR2 SVGAGI.

The chain joins TRBV5-1 to TRBJ2-1; D is unclear. The CDR3 totals 13 residues. V lost 0 bases and J lost 8, with 9 bases in between. The germline V gene has CDR1 SGHRS and CDR2 YFSETQ. Here the CDR3 reads CASSLEGDYEQFF. The DNA of the CDR3 is TGCGCCAGCAGCTTGGAGGGTGATTATGAGCAGTTCTTC.

This clonotype was seen a few times. The chain uses TRBV7-9 and TRBJ2-3, with 7 bases fitting TRBD1. After removal of 3 bases from V and 4 bases from J, the junction contained 4 bases not matched to a gene. Germline V CDR1 and CDR2: SEHNR, FQNEAQ (reference sequence). The CDR3 sequence is 14 residues long. CDR3 amino acids: CASSFTTGADTQYF. In nucleotides, the CDR3 is TGTGCCAGCAGCTTCACTACAGGGGCAGATACGCAGTATTTT.

This clonotype was seen more than once but under ten times. The chain couples TRBV7-2 to TRBJ2-3; D is ambiguous. Germline V CDR1 and CDR2: SGHTA, FQGNSA. This CDR3 region has 15 residues. The V and J ends lost 5 bases and 7 bases respectively, with 19 bases between them. CDR3 sequence (DNA): TGTGCCAGCAGCCCGCAGTCATTTCTCGGAAATACGCAGTATTTT. Its protein product is CASSPQSFLGNTQYF.

The chain joins TRBV11-2 to TRBJ2-1; perhaps D is TRBD1 or TRBD2 (5 bases each). Trimming stripped 1 base from V and 2 bases from J, with 15 bases between. Germline V gene data show CDR1 as SGHAT and CDR2 as FQNNGV. The CDR3 covers 17 residues. CDR3 sequence reads: CASSLVRGRGPYNEQFF. As DNA, the CDR3 is TGTGCCAGCAGCTTAGTTCGGGGCCGGGGCCCCTACAATGAGCAGTTCTTC.

The V call is TRBV5-1, the J call TRBJ1-4; D is undetermined. CDR1 and CDR2 from the germline V gene are SGHRS and YFSETQ. The CDR3 sequence is 14 residues long. The V gene lost 4 bases and the J gene lost 8 bases, with 15 bases spanning the gap. The CDR3 here is CASSPLGEGEKLFF. The CDR3 DNA follows: TGCGCCAGCAGCCCTCTCGGTGAGGGAGAAAAACTGTTTTTT.

This clonotype was counted a few times. The rearrangement links TRBV2 to TRBJ2-7; D is possibly TRBD2 (5 bases). Germline V gives CDR1 SNHLY, CDR2 FYNNEI. This CDR3 contains 14 residues. V was cut by 2 bases and J by 0 bases, with 8 bases left in between. The CDR3 here is CASSESGSSYEQYF. The CDR3 region has the DNA TGTGCCAGCAGTGAAAGCGGCTCCTCCTACGAGCAGTACTTC.

In the case of this clonotype: The junction does not match germline at one end; this may be a read error. V gene TRBV7-7 combines with J gene TRBJ2-2; perhaps TRBD1 as D (6 bases). In germline, CDR1 is SSHAT, CDR2 FNYEAQ (reference sequence). This CDR3 has 16 amino acids. CDR3 residues: CASSSTGIMNTGELFF. The CDR3 DNA sequence: TGTGCTAGCAGCTCAACAGGGATAATGAACACCGGGGAGCTGTTTTTT.

This clonotype was counted only a few times. The chain links TRBV27 to TRBJ1-5; weak D call: TRBD1 (5 bases). CDR3 length: 14 amino acids. V gave up 6 bases and J gave up 6 bases, with 15 bases separating them. Germline V gene sequence: CDR1 MNHEY, CDR2 SMNVEV (reference sequence). CDR3 protein: CASSPGLRLQPQHF. The CDR3 DNA sequence: TGTGCCAGCAGCCCGGGACTTAGGCTTCAGCCCCAGCATTTT.

This chain connects TRBV20-1 to TRBJ1-1; D remains ambiguous. Germline loops: CDR1 DFQATT, CDR2 SNEGSKA (reference sequence). V lost 0 bases and J lost 2, with 16 bases in between. The CDR3 totals 16 residues. CDR3 in DNA: TGCAGTGCTAGAGATTTAAGTCGGGTTTCAAACACTGAAGCTTTCTTT. Protein sequence: CSARDLSRVSNTEAFF.

The chain combines TRBV19 with TRBJ2-3; D may be TRBD1 (6 bases). Trimming shortened V by 5 bases and J by 2 bases, and 11 bases separated the two germline ends. Germline V gene lookup returns CDR1 LNHDA and CDR2 SQIVND (reference sequence). CDR3 length: 14 residues. Here the CDR3 reads CASSFGQYTDTQYF. The CDR3, as DNA: TGTGCCAGTAGTTTCGGACAGTACACAGATACGCAGTATTTT.

The rearrangement uses TRBV5-1 and TRBJ1-6; D unresolved. This CDR3 is 15 amino acids long. Germline CDR1 and CDR2: SGHRS and YFSETQ. Trimming left V 3 bases short and J 7 bases short, with 14 bases between. This CDR3 reads CASSSRGLRNSPLHF. The CDR3 DNA follows: TGCGCCAGCAGCTCTCGTGGGCTAAGGAATTCACCCCTCCACTTT.

Concerning this clonotype: Relative to the germline gene, one junction end is altered; a read error may explain this. The V gene is TRBV6-1, the J gene TRBJ2-1; no reliable D call. CDR1 and CDR2 (germline): MNHNS, SASEGT. The CDR3 has 15 amino acids. The CDR3 nucleotides are TGTGCCAGCAGGGAAGGTCCCAGTGGGGACAATGAGCAGTTCTTC. It yields the protein CASREGPSGDNEQFF.

This clonotype has more than one count but fewer than ten. This chain connects TRBV12-3 or TRBV12-4 to TRBJ2-3; the match to TRBD1 covers 7 bases. J was trimmed by 0 bases and V by 3 bases; bases with no gene match: 3. This CDR3 comprises 15 residues. In nucleotides, the CDR3 is TGTGCCAGCAGTTTTTACAGGGGAAGCACAGATACGCAGTATTTT. The encoded protein is CASSFYRGSTDTQYF.

The rearrangement uses TRBV7-2 and TRBJ2-3; 12 bases match TRBD2. The CDR3 length is 17 residues. Germline V gives CDR1 SGHTA, CDR2 FQGNSA. V shed 5 bases, J shed 2 bases, and the junction held 8 bases outside the gene matches. In DNA, the CDR3 is TGTGCCAGCAGCCTTAGGACTAGCGGGGCTTACACAGATACGCAGTATTTT. It translates to CASSLRTSGAYTDTQYF.

The rearrangement uses TRBV6-5 and TRBJ2-1; D not resolved. There are 16 residues in the CDR3. Trimming removed 3 bases at V and 0 bases at J, with 12 bases between. The V gene's germline CDR1 is MNHEY and CDR2 SVGAGI. The DNA for the CDR3 is TGTGCCAGCAGTTATCGGTTCTTCGGCTCCTACAATGAGCAGTTCTTC. Translation: CASSYRFFGSYNEQFF.

The chain recombines TRBV4-2 with TRBJ2-3, with 9 bases identical to TRBD2. The J segment lost 3 bases and the V segment lost 5 bases, leaving 3 bases of the junction unmatched. The CDR3 has 14 residues. Germline V gene sequence: CDR1 LGHNA, CDR2 YNFKEQ. The CDR3 loop reads CASSKSGRTDTQYF. CDR3 coding DNA: TGTGCCAGCAGCAAGAGCGGGAGGACAGATACGCAGTATTTT.

V usage is TRBV12-3 or TRBV12-4 and J usage is TRBJ1-2; possible D gene TRBD1, 6 bases. The ends were cut back, 5 bases at V and 0 bases at J, with 10 bases in the middle. This CDR3 region has 14 residues. The CDR3 protein is CASSLGQPNYGYTF. The CDR3 coding sequence is TGTGCCAGCAGTCTGGGACAACCTAACTATGGCTACACCTTC.